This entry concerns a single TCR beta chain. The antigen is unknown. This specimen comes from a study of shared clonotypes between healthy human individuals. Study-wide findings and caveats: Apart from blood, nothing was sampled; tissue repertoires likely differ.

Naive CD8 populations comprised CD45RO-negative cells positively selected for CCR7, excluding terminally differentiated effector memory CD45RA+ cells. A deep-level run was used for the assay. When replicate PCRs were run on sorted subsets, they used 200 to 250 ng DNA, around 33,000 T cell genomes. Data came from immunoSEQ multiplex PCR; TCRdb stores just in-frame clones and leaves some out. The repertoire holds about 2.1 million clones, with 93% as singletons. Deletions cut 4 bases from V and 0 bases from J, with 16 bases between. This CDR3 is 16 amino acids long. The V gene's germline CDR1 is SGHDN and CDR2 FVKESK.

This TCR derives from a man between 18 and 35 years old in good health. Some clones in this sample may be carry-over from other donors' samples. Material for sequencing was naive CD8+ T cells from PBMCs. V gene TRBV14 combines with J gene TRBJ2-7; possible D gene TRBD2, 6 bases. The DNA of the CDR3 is TGTGCCAGCAGCCCATTGCGCGGGGCGGCCTCCTACGAGCAGTACTTC. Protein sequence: CASSPLRGAASYEQYF.